These 25 T cell receptor beta chains were all obtained from the same sample, sequenced in a study of blood T cell repertoires in COVID-19. Using immunoSEQ multiplex PCR, the repertoire was profiled, and TCRdb retains in-frame clones only, with some absent. The data contain approximately 150,000 clones, around 81% of them seen just once; the ten biggest clones take up roughly 6%. The sequenced sample was PBMCs or T cells enriched from blood (not recorded which). These receptors originate from a man in his forties or fifties who had recovered from COVID-19.

Concerning this clone: Other nucleotide sequences in the sample specify the same CDR3. The J gene is TRBJ1-5, the V gene TRBV15; D is perhaps TRBD1 (5 bases). V dropped 0 bases and J dropped 1 base, with 10 bases sitting between them. This CDR3 is 16 amino acids long. The germline V gene encodes CDR1 LNHNV and CDR2 YYDKDF (reference sequence). The CDR3 loop reads CATSREGAASNQPQHF. CDR3 nucleotide sequence: TGTGCCACCAGCAGAGAAGGGGCAGCAAGCAATCAGCCCCAGCATTTT.

The rearrangement links TRBV5-1 to TRBJ2-7; the D gene is possibly TRBD2 (6 bases). CDR1 SGHRS and CDR2 YFSETQ come from the germline V gene. The CDR3 has 15 residues. Trimming took 5 bases from V and 2 from J, leaving 17 bases between them. Here the CDR3 reads CASRLDSGSAYEQYF. The CDR3 DNA follows: TGCGCCAGCAGACTCGATAGCGGCTCCGCCTACGAGCAGTACTTC.

The rearrangement uses TRBV25-1 and TRBJ2-7; D remains ambiguous. The CDR3 spans 11 residues. CDR1 is MGHDK and CDR2 is SYGVNS in the germline V gene. The CDR3 sequence: CAPWKAAEQYV. CDR3 nucleotide sequence: TGTGCGCCCTGGAAGGCGGCCGAGCAGTACGTC.

V gene TRBV6-5 combines with J gene TRBJ2-2; tentative D call: TRBD1 (5 bases). CDR1 is MNHEY and CDR2 is SVGAGI in the germline V gene. The CDR3 has 15 residues. The V and J ends lost 6 bases and 5 bases respectively, with 16 bases between them. CDR3 sequence: CASRAQGFGTGELFF. Written as DNA, the CDR3 is TGTGCCAGCAGGGCCCAGGGTTTTGGGACCGGGGAGCTGTTTTTT.

In this sample, this clone turned up a few times. The chain carries TRBV19 and TRBJ2-7; 9 bases are shared with TRBD1. Germline loops: CDR1 LNHDA, CDR2 SQIVND (reference sequence). Losses at the gene ends were 4 bases for V and 2 bases for J; bases not matched to a gene: 3. This CDR3 is 14 amino acids long. In DNA form, the CDR3 reads TGTGCCAGTAGTACCGGGACAGGGACCTACGAGCAGTACTTC. Encoded protein: CASSTGTGTYEQYF.

This sequence joins TRBV11-2 and TRBJ1-6; TRBD1 matches 8 bases. Germline V CDR1 and CDR2: SGHAT, FQNNGV. The V and J ends lost 5 bases and 10 bases, in that order; junction bases with no gene match: 10. The CDR3 sequence is 15 residues long. This chain's CDR3 is CASSRTGTGYSPLHF. In DNA form, the CDR3 reads TGTGCCAGCAGCCGAACCGGGACAGGCTACTCACCCCTCCACTTT. The entire variable domain, with the rest obtained from reference TRBV11-2 and TRBJ1-6, is as follows: EAGVAQSPRYKIIEKRQSVAFWCNPISGHATLYWYQQILGQGPKLLIQFQNNGVVDDSQLPKDRFSAERLKGVDSTLKIQPAKLEDSAVYLCASSRTGTGYSPLHFGNGTRLTVT.

A few counts support this clone. The genes are TRBV13 and TRBJ1-2; TRBD1 aligns across 9 bases. CDR3 length: 15 residues. Per germline, CDR1 PRHDT and CDR2 FYEKMQ (reference sequence). V was clipped by 1 base and J by 7 bases; unmatched bases: 7. This CDR3 is CASSLDGQGRGGYTF. CDR3 nucleotides: TGTGCCAGCAGCTTAGACGGACAGGGGCGGGGTGGCTACACCTTC. Looking up the rest from reference TRBV13 and TRBJ1-2 gives the full variable domain: AAGVIQSPRHLIKEKRETATLKCYPIPRHDTVYWYQQGPGQDPQFLISFYEKMQSDKGSIPDRFSAQQFSDYHSELNMSSLELGDSALYFCASSLDGQGRGGYTFGSGTRLTVV.

DNA for the CDR3: TGTGCCAGTAGTATGGCTAGCGGGGGGCCCTTTTCCTACGAGCAGTACTTC. Translating it yields CASSMASGGPFSYEQYF. The chain carries TRBV19 and TRBJ2-7; 11 bases line up with TRBD2. Unmatched junction bases numbered 8, after V lost 3 bases and J lost 1 base. CDR1 and CDR2 from the germline V gene are LNHDA and SQIVND (reference sequence). The CDR3 extends over 17 amino acids. Full variable domain (remainder filled in from reference TRBV19 and TRBJ2-7): DGGITQSPKYLFRKEGQNVTLSCEQNLNHDAMYWYRQDPGQGLRLIYYSQIVNDFQKGDIAEGYSVSREKKESFPLTVTSAQKNPTAFYLCASSMASGGPFSYEQYFGPGTRLTVT.

V and J are TRBV5-4 and TRBJ1-2; D remains ambiguous. Trimming removed 7 bases from V and 4 bases from J, with 14 bases in between. The CDR3 runs to 13 residues. Looked up from germline, CDR1 is SGHNT and CDR2 is YYREEE (reference sequence). The CDR3 loop is CASSPELLYGYTF. The CDR3 region has the DNA TGTGCCAGCTCCCCGGAGTTGCTCTATGGCTACACCTTC.

In nucleotides, the CDR3 is TGTGCCAGTAAGCGGGGGGGACTCAATGAGCAGTTCTTC. Residues: CASKRGGLNEQFF. The rearrangement joins TRBV19 to TRBJ2-1, with 10 bases that match TRBD2. CDR3 length: 13 residues. The J segment lost 6 bases and the V segment lost 7 bases, leaving 3 bases of the junction unmatched. CDR1 is LNHDA and CDR2 is SQIVND in the germline V gene (reference sequence).

The chain has TRBV24-1 and TRBJ1-3, with D unresolved. Germline V gene data show CDR1 as KGHDR and CDR2 as SFDVKD. The CDR3 runs to 12 residues. V was trimmed by 4 bases and J by 5 bases, leaving 5 bases between them. Here the CDR3 DNA reads TGTGCCACCAGTGACAGAAGAAACACCATATATTTT. Its protein is CATSDRRNTIYF.

The chain combines TRBV28 with TRBJ1-6; D might be TRBD1 (5 bases). In germline, CDR1 is MDHEN, CDR2 SYDVKM. The CDR3 length is 16 residues. Trimming took 5 bases from V and 0 from J, leaving 11 bases between them. In DNA form, the CDR3 reads TGTGCCAGCAGTAGGGGCGGAAGCTCCTATAATTCACCCCTCCACTTT. It encodes CASSRGGSSYNSPLHF.

The table lists this clone with a count of one. The J gene is TRBJ2-1, the V gene TRBV7-3; TRBD2 agrees at 13 bases. CDR1 and CDR2 from the germline V gene are SGHTA and FQGTGA. Germline trimming cut 6 bases from V and 3 bases from J; bases unmatched to any gene: 2. This CDR3 is built from 15 residues. The CDR3 sequence is CASSWTSGGYNEQFF. In DNA, the CDR3 is TGTGCCAGCAGTTGGACTAGCGGGGGCTACAATGAGCAGTTCTTC.

The V and J genes are TRBV19 and TRBJ1-1; 11 bases match TRBD1. The J segment lost 5 bases and the V segment lost 6 bases, leaving 8 bases of the junction unmatched. Germline loops: CDR1 LNHDA, CDR2 SQIVND (reference sequence). The CDR3 has 15 residues. CDR3 coding DNA: TGTGCCAGTAGCCCTTGGACAGGGGGCTTAACTGAAGCTTTCTTT. Protein sequence: CASSPWTGGLTEAFF.

The chain's CDR3 is CASSLSPTPDLTNEKLFF. Here the CDR3 DNA reads TGCGCCAGCAGCTTGTCTCCGACTCCCGATCTAACTAATGAAAAACTGTTTTTT. The chain employs TRBV5-1 and TRBJ1-4; no definite D call. In germline, CDR1 is SGHRS, CDR2 YFSETQ. CDR3 size: 18 residues. The V end was cut by 1 base, the J end by 1 base, with 17 bases between.

The genes are TRBV10-3 and TRBJ1-2, with TRBD1 matching over 9 bases. Per the germline V gene, CDR1 is ENHRY and CDR2 is SYGVKD. The junction had 2 bases not matched to a gene; V was cut back by 0 bases and J by 0 bases. The CDR3 is 16 amino acids. CDR3 region: CAISESDRGANYGYTF. CDR3 DNA: TGTGCCATCAGTGAGTCGGACAGGGGAGCTAACTATGGCTACACCTTC.

V gene TRBV9 combines with J gene TRBJ2-7, with D uncertain. V was pared by 3 bases and J by 2 bases, with 6 bases between. This CDR3 contains 12 residues. The germline V gene has CDR1 SGDLS and CDR2 YYNGEE. CDR3: CASSGAAYEQYF. DNA for the CDR3: TGTGCCAGCAGCGGGGCAGCCTACGAGCAGTACTTC.

This clone appeared once. Here the CDR3 reads CASSQLQGGTEAFF. The CDR3 nucleotides read TGTGCCAGCAGCCAACTACAGGGGGGCACTGAAGCTTTCTTT. The chain carries TRBV4-2 and TRBJ1-1; 8 nucleotides match TRBD1. Germline V gene data show CDR1 as LGHNA and CDR2 as YNFKEQ. V lost 2 bases to trimming and J lost 4 bases; unmatched junction nucleotides: 3. This CDR3 is 14 amino acids long.

The chain recombines TRBV9 with TRBJ2-7, with 7 bases identical to TRBD1. The CDR3 totals 15 residues. Trimming at V came to 0 bases and at J to 4 bases, leaving 7 bases not matched to a gene. CDR1 and CDR2 from the germline V gene are SGDLS and YYNGEE. The DNA for the CDR3 is TGTGCCAGCAGCGTAGGACAGGGTCAAAGTTACGAGCAGTACTTC. Residues: CASSVGQGQSYEQYF.

For the CDR3, the DNA is TGCGCCAGCAGCTTGGTTAACAGGGGGGGCACCTACGAGCAGTACTTC. Its protein product is CASSLVNRGGTYEQYF. The J gene is TRBJ2-7, the V gene TRBV5-1, with D possibly matching TRBD1 (8 bases). CDR3 size: 16 residues. Trimming pared 0 bases from V and 2 bases from J, leaving 15 bases between. Germline V gene lookup returns CDR1 SGHRS and CDR2 YFSETQ.

J is TRBJ1-2 and V is TRBV5-1; 10 bases map to TRBD1. Germline CDR1 SGHRS, CDR2 YFSETQ. V dropped 3 bases and J dropped 4; count of bases not matched to a gene: 6. The CDR3 has 15 residues. The CDR3 here is CASSSTGTGAYGYTF. CDR3 nucleotide sequence: TGCGCCAGCAGCTCTACCGGGACAGGGGCCTATGGCTACACCTTC.

The rearrangement links TRBV30 to TRBJ1-5; possible D gene TRBD1, 6 bases. V was cut by 0 bases and J by 7 bases, with 7 bases left in between. The CDR3 loop spans 12 amino acids. Germline V gives CDR1 GTSNPN, CDR2 SVGIG (reference sequence). The CDR3 DNA reads TGTGCCTGGAGTGTACAGGGCCAGCCCCAGCATTTT. Its translation: CAWSVQGQPQHF.

The chain uses TRBV9 and TRBJ2-3; D is possibly TRBD1 (5 bases). Germline CDR1 and CDR2: SGDLS and YYNGEE. This CDR3 contains 14 residues. V was shortened by 1 base and J by 4 bases, with 10 bases between the two germline ends. In DNA, the CDR3 is TGTGCCAGCAGCGTATCCCCCAGGGCAGATACGCAGTATTTT. This encodes CASSVSPRADTQYF. Complete variable domain (other parts from reference TRBV9 and TRBJ2-3): DSGVTQTPKHLITATGQRVTLRCSPRSGDLSVYWYQQSLDQGLQFLIQYYNGEERAKGNILERFSAQQFPDLHSELNLSSLELGDSALYFCASSVSPRADTQYFGPGTRLTVL.

The V gene is TRBV5-4, the J gene TRBJ2-7, with D possibly being TRBD2 (5 bases). The CDR3 covers 13 residues. V was shortened by 2 bases and J by 3 bases, with 9 bases between the two germline ends. Per the germline V gene, CDR1 is SGHNT and CDR2 is YYREEE (reference sequence). Written as DNA, the CDR3 is TGTGCCAGCAGCTTTCGGGGATACTACGAGCAGTACTTC. This codes for CASSFRGYYEQYF.

The chain uses TRBV25-1 and TRBJ1-5; no reliable D call. This CDR3 has 12 amino acids. Germline V gene data show CDR1 as MGHDK and CDR2 as SYGVNS. V shed 6 bases and J shed 1 base, with 4 bases lying between them. CDR3 sequence reads: CASSTSNQPQHF. CDR3 coding DNA: TGTGCCAGCAGCACAAGCAATCAGCCCCAGCATTTT.